The 9 T cell receptor beta chains below come from one sample, sequenced in a study of PD-L1 blockade in urothelial cancer. Time point indicated: pretreatment peripheral blood. Using immunoSEQ multiplex PCR, the repertoire was profiled, and TCRdb retains in-frame clones only, with some absent. Among more than 90,000 clones listed, over 75% were seen once. Sequenced here: PBMCs, sampled around atezolizumab (anti-PD-L1) treatment. The receptor source for this set is a man in his sixties with urothelial cancer.

This rearrangement joins TRBV10-3 to TRBJ1-5, with D perhaps TRBD1 (5 bases). V was clipped by 6 bases and J by 1 base, with 10 bases between them. The CDR3 has 14 amino acids. CDR1 and CDR2 from the germline V gene are ENHRY and SYGVKD. The CDR3 here is CAISPGGSNQPQHF. The CDR3 DNA reads as TGTGCCATCAGCCCCGGGGGGAGCAATCAGCCCCAGCATTTT.

This clone was counted a single time. The chain has TRBV2 and TRBJ2-1; 11 nucleotides match TRBD1. The CDR3 runs 15 residues. Looked up from germline, CDR1 is SNHLY and CDR2 is FYNNEI. V lost 1 base and J lost 8; bases outside the gene matches: 4. CDR3 bases: TGTGCCAGCAGTGAAGGGACAGGGGGCTTTTATGAGCAGTTCTTC. As protein: CASSEGTGGFYEQFF.

The V and J genes are TRBV28 and TRBJ2-7; TRBD2 aligns across 11 bases. The germline CDR1 and CDR2 sequences are MDHEN and SYDVKM. V was clipped by 7 bases and J by 4 bases; unmatched bases: 9. The CDR3 is 15 residues long. The CDR3 reads CASNILAGASYEQYF. The CDR3, as DNA: TGTGCCAGCAACATACTAGCGGGGGCATCATACGAGCAGTACTTC.

This chain links TRBV6-4 with TRBJ2-3, with 12 bases identical to TRBD2. The J segment lost 8 bases and the V segment lost 6 bases, leaving 6 bases of the junction unmatched. Looked up from germline, CDR1 is MRHNA and CDR2 is SNTAGT. The CDR3 is 14 residues long. The CDR3 reads CASRRLAGEGTQYF. CDR3 sequence (DNA): TGTGCCAGCAGAAGACTAGCGGGAGAGGGTACGCAGTATTTT.

This clone was seen once. The genes are TRBV30 and TRBJ1-2; no definite D call. Germline V gene lookup returns CDR1 GTSNPN and CDR2 SVGIG (reference sequence). V lost 5 bases and J 0 bases, leaving 13 bases between the germline ends. The CDR3 length is 14 residues. CDR3 nucleotide sequence: TGTGCCTGGGACAATCGGCGGGCTAACTATGGCTACACCTTC. Its translation is CAWDNRRANYGYTF.

The CDR3 is CASSPLLAGAPDTQYF. DNA for the CDR3: TGTGCCAGCAGCCCTCTACTAGCGGGAGCCCCAGATACGCAGTATTTT. The V gene is TRBV2, the J gene TRBJ2-3; 11 positions agree with TRBD2. V lost 6 bases and J lost 4; bases outside the gene matches: 9. The germline V gene encodes CDR1 SNHLY and CDR2 FYNNEI. CDR3 length equals 16 residues.

The chain recombines TRBV10-3 with TRBJ2-2; TRBD2 aligns across 7 bases. This CDR3 is built from 15 residues. V trimming: 8 bases; J trimming: 1 base; junction bases outside the gene matches: 7. Germline assignment: CDR1 ENHRY and CDR2 SYGVKD. CDR3 coding DNA: TGTGCCATCGAGCAGGCTAGCGGGAACACCGGGGAGCTGTTTTTT. This translates into CAIEQASGNTGELFF.

The chain recombines TRBV30 with TRBJ1-1, with D hard to call. The V gene's germline CDR1 is GTSNPN and CDR2 SVGIG (reference sequence). V lost 4 bases, J lost 2 bases, and 5 bases lay in between. This CDR3 comprises 11 residues. The CDR3 DNA reads TGTGCCTGGAACTTAAACACTGAAGCTTTCTTT. Amino acids: CAWNLNTEAFF.

The genes are TRBV4-2 and TRBJ2-7; 10 nucleotides agree with TRBD2. The ends lost 0 bases at V and 6 bases at J; junction bases unmatched: 14. The CDR3 covers 18 residues. Germline V gene sequence: CDR1 LGHNA, CDR2 YNFKEQ. CDR3 nucleotides: TGTGCCAGCAGCCAAGATCCCCGAACTAGCGGGAAAGCGAGCGAGCAGTACTTC. This gives the protein CASSQDPRTSGKASEQYF.